The 21 T cell receptor beta chains below all came from one sample that was sequenced in a study of cytomegalovirus exposure and HLA in healthy donors. Primers for the PCR totalled 60 Vbeta and 13 Jbeta. Data came from immunoSEQ multiplex PCR; TCRdb stores just in-frame clones and leaves some out. Of about 99,000 clones listed, roughly 78% are singletons. Sample: PBMCs. These receptors were taken from a woman between 40 and 55 years old in good health and CMV-seronegative.

The chain links TRBV19 to TRBJ2-3; TRBD2 aligns across 7 bases. The CDR3 runs 15 residues. The V and J ends lost 4 bases and 2 bases, in that order; junction bases with no gene match: 6. The germline gives CDR1 LNHDA, CDR2 SQIVND (reference sequence). Written as DNA, the CDR3 is TGTGCCAGTAGTAATCTAGCGGCGTCCACAGATACGCAGTATTTT. It translates to CASSNLAASTDTQYF.

The chain is built from TRBV5-1 and TRBJ2-3; 7 bases are a match to TRBD2. Germline V lookup: CDR1 SGHRS, CDR2 YFSETQ. The CDR3 totals 15 residues. Unmatched junction bases numbered 5, after V lost 1 base and J lost 3 bases. CDR3 nucleotide sequence: TGCGCCAGCAGCTTGATGGGGGGAGGGACAGATACGCAGTATTTT. It yields the protein CASSLMGGGTDTQYF.

The chain links TRBV5-1 to TRBJ2-7; the match to TRBD1 covers 8 bases. This CDR3 comprises 13 residues. Germline values: CDR1 SGHRS, CDR2 YFSETQ. After removal of 9 bases from V and 4 bases from J, the junction contained 9 bases not matched to a gene. The CDR3: CANPRQGFYEQYF. The CDR3 nucleotides read TGCGCCAACCCTCGACAGGGGTTTTACGAGCAGTACTTC.

The chain recombines TRBV4-3 with TRBJ2-3, with 8 bases aligning to TRBD2. Germline CDR1 is LGHNA and CDR2 is YSLEER. The CDR3 has 14 amino acids. J gave up 5 bases and V 2 bases, and 3 bases lay outside the gene matches. The CDR3 here is CASSQPREGDTQYF. CDR3 nucleotides: TGCGCCAGCAGCCAACCCCGGGAGGGAGATACGCAGTATTTT.

The chain employs TRBV14 and TRBJ2-5, with 7 bases aligning to TRBD2. The J call may be wrong; the DNA end is better matched by TRBJ2-7. The CDR3 extends over 17 amino acids. Looked up from germline, CDR1 is SGHDN and CDR2 is FVKESK. The CDR3 coding sequence is TGTGCCAGCAGCCCTTCCAAGGGGAGGGCCTTCGGCTACGAGCAGTACTTC. This encodes CASSPSKGRAFGYEQYF.

The CDR3 sequence: CASSSPQGTDEQYF. The CDR3 coding sequence is TGTGCCAGCAGCTCGCCACAGGGGACGGACGAGCAGTACTTC. The genes are TRBV5-4 and TRBJ2-7, with 7 bases fitting TRBD1. The CDR3 extends over 14 amino acids. The V segment lost 3 bases and the J segment 5 bases; nucleotides outside the gene matches: 8. Germline V lookup: CDR1 SGHNT, CDR2 YYREEE (reference sequence).

This clone has just a few counts. The J gene is TRBJ1-1, the V gene TRBV28; TRBD1 might be the D (6 bases). The CDR3 contains 15 residues. Between the trimmed V and J ends, which lost 6 bases and 2 bases, there was a span of 16 bases. Germline loops: CDR1 MDHEN, CDR2 SYDVKM. CDR3 loop: CASRNTGQPNTEAFF. In DNA form, the CDR3 reads TGTGCCAGCAGAAACACCGGACAGCCTAACACTGAAGCTTTCTTT.

The chain carries TRBV11-3 and TRBJ2-1, with TRBD2 matching 7 bases. CDR1 SGHNT and CDR2 YENEEA come from the germline V gene. The trim removed 3 bases at V and 5 bases at J, leaving 4 bases unmatched. This CDR3 spans 14 amino acids. The chain's CDR3 is CASSFTLADNEQFF. CDR3 nucleotides: TGTGCCAGCAGCTTTACCCTAGCGGACAATGAGCAGTTCTTC.

The CDR3 spells CASSRTRGTGSYEQYF. DNA of the CDR3: TGTGCCAGCTCACGGACCAGAGGGACAGGCTCCTACGAGCAGTACTTC. V gene TRBV18 combines with J gene TRBJ2-7, with TRBD1 identical over 8 bases. The junction had 8 bases not matched to a gene; V was cut back by 4 bases and J by 0 bases. Germline CDR1 reads KGHSH; CDR2 reads LQKENI. The length of the CDR3 is 16 residues.

The chain links TRBV5-1 to TRBJ2-5; D is possibly TRBD1 (6 bases). The V end was cut by 1 base, the J end by 2 bases, with 9 bases between. This CDR3 spans 14 amino acids. Germline V CDR1 and CDR2: SGHRS, YFSETQ. CDR3 residues: CASSLIQGQETQYF. CDR3 in DNA: TGCGCCAGCAGCTTGATCCAGGGGCAAGAGACCCAGTACTTC.

The rearrangement links TRBV25-1 to TRBJ2-5; a possible D gene is TRBD2 (6 bases). Trimming removed 4 bases at V and 0 bases at J, with 15 bases between. Germline V gene lookup returns CDR1 MGHDK and CDR2 SYGVNS. The CDR3 extends over 16 amino acids. DNA of the CDR3: TGTGCCAGCAGTGTACCAGGGACTGGCAACCAAGAGACCCAGTACTTC. It specifies CASSVPGTGNQETQYF. The whole variable domain, remainder taken from reference TRBV25-1 and TRBJ2-5, is EADIYQTPRYLVIGTGKKITLECSQTMGHDKMYWYQQDPGMELHLIHYSYGVNSTEKGDLSSESTVSRIRTEHFPLTLESARPSHTSQYLCASSVPGTGNQETQYFGPGTRLLVL.

V and J are TRBV9 and TRBJ1-2; D is unclear. The V gene's germline CDR1 is SGDLS and CDR2 YYNGEE. The CDR3 runs to 17 residues. V lost 1 base and J lost 0, with 16 bases in between. CDR3 residues: CASSVSRKAQPNYGYTF. The DNA for the CDR3 is TGTGCCAGCAGCGTATCTAGGAAAGCCCAGCCTAACTATGGCTACACCTTC.

V and J are TRBV4-3 and TRBJ2-1, with D perhaps TRBD1 (6 bases). This CDR3 has 15 amino acids. The ends were cut back, 0 bases at V and 5 bases at J, with 11 bases in the middle. The V gene's germline CDR1 is LGHNA and CDR2 YSLEER. CDR3 loop: CASSQDWTVNNEQFF. For the CDR3, the DNA is TGCGCCAGCAGCCAAGATTGGACAGTTAACAATGAGCAGTTCTTC.

This chain connects TRBV5-6 to TRBJ1-5, with D possibly TRBD1 on 6 matching bases. The germline CDR1 and CDR2 sequences are SGHDT and YYEEEE. V lost 1 base and J 6 bases, leaving 11 bases between the germline ends. The CDR3 consists of 14 residues. The CDR3 DNA reads TGTGCCAGCAGCTTGAGGGGGGGGGTTCAGCCCCAGCATTTT. Protein product: CASSLRGGVQPQHF.

The V and J genes are TRBV4-1 and TRBJ2-5; 8 bases are a match to TRBD1. J gave up 4 bases and V 2 bases, and 6 bases lay outside the gene matches. Germline V gene sequence: CDR1 MGHRA, CDR2 YSYEKL. There are 15 residues in the CDR3. CDR3 protein: CASSQWQGAVETQYF. In DNA, the CDR3 is TGCGCCAGCAGCCAATGGCAGGGGGCTGTAGAGACCCAGTACTTC.

The chain is built from TRBV4-3 and TRBJ2-7, with TRBD2 matching 8 bases. V shed 2 bases, J shed 3 bases, and the junction held 9 bases outside the gene matches. Germline-derived CDR1 and CDR2 are LGHNA and YSLEER. The CDR3 is made up of 16 amino acids. The CDR3 sequence: CASSQLAASGFYEQYF. DNA of the CDR3: TGCGCCAGCAGCCAATTAGCGGCTAGCGGGTTCTACGAGCAGTACTTC.

This clone was recorded a few times. The chain carries TRBV5-1 and TRBJ2-5; 8 bases map to TRBD1. The CDR3 extends over 15 amino acids. CDR1 and CDR2 from the germline V gene are SGHRS and YFSETQ. Germline trimming cut 0 bases from V and 6 bases from J; bases unmatched to any gene: 7. The CDR3 loop is CASSLGQGTVKTQYF. The CDR3 DNA sequence: TGCGCCAGCAGCTTGGGACAGGGGACCGTGAAGACCCAGTACTTC.

This chain links TRBV19 with TRBJ2-5; 7 nucleotides match TRBD1. The J call may not be correct, given that the DNA end is closer to TRBJ2-7. Germline loops: CDR1 LNHDA, CDR2 SQIVND (reference sequence). There are 13 residues in the CDR3. Written as DNA, the CDR3 is TGTGCCAGTAGTAGGGACAGAACCTACGAGCAGTACTTC. Translation: CASSRDRTYEQYF.

This rearrangement joins TRBV4-1 to TRBJ1-1; tentatively, D is TRBD1 (6 bases). This CDR3 is 17 amino acids long. The V end was cut by 0 bases, the J end by 0 bases, with 14 bases between. Germline CDR1 reads MGHRA; CDR2 reads YSYEKL. Here the CDR3 DNA reads TGCGCCAGCAGCCAAGATCCCAAGAGGACAGTGAACACTGAAGCTTTCTTT. Translating gives CASSQDPKRTVNTEAFF.

This chain links TRBV7-9 with TRBJ2-3, with 9 nucleotides matching TRBD1. With 1 base clipped from V and 2 bases from J, the junction kept 4 bases outside the gene matches. The CDR3 is made up of 16 amino acids. Germline CDR1 and CDR2: SEHNR and FQNEAQ (reference sequence). The CDR3 here is CASSLVTGGVTDTQYF. CDR3 DNA sequence: TGTGCCAGCAGCTTAGTAACAGGGGGCGTCACAGATACGCAGTATTTT.

The rearrangement joins TRBV28 to TRBJ1-2, with a tentative D call TRBD1 (6 bases). CDR1 is MDHEN and CDR2 is SYDVKM in the germline V gene. The CDR3 totals 17 residues. Trimming removed 6 bases at V and 10 bases at J, with 30 bases between. The CDR3 DNA follows: TGTGCCAGCAGCCAGTCCGGGACAAAAGTTGCCTCGATGGACTACACCTTC. This gives the protein CASSQSGTKVASMDYTF.